These T cell receptor beta chains were read from a single sample in a study of graft-versus-host responses after intestinal transplantation. TCRdb's copy holds only in-frame clones and misses some; the assay was immunoSEQ multiplex PCR. Here the sample spans roughly 36,000 clones, less than 90% being singletons. The sample was PBMCs, taken 1,000 to 1,300 days after transplant. These receptors all stem from a human patient who received an intestinal transplant, so some T cells may come from the graft donor. The CDR3 runs from the conserved cysteine through the conserved F or W. A D gene is named only where the DNA matches it firmly. Clone size, where shown, is once, few, many, or a class for clones that have expanded.

d_call	clone_size	v_call	j_call	cdr3_nt	cdr3_aa
.	.	TRBV5-4	TRBJ1-2	TGTGCCAGCAGCTTGGCCAGAGAGGGCTCTCTGGGAGGCTACACCTTC	CASSLAREGSLGGYTF
TRBD1	.	TRBV6-1	TRBJ1-4	TGTGCCAGCAGTGGAGGGACAGGGCATGAAAAACTGTTTTTT	CASSGGTGHEKLFF
TRBD2	.	TRBV18	TRBJ2-7	TGTGCCAGCTCACCGACGCGGGGGGGCCCCTCCTACGAGCAGTACTTC	CASSPTRGGPSYEQYF
.	.	TRBV6-1	TRBJ1-1	TGTGCCAGCAAGATAAGCGGGGGTGGCACTGAAGCTTTCTTT	CASKISGGGTEAFF
.	.	TRBV29-1	TRBJ2-7	TGCAGCGTGACTGTATCCTACGAGCAGTACTTC	CSVTVSYEQYF
.	few	TRBV30	TRBJ1-1	TGTGCCTGGGACAAGATGAACACTGAAGCTTTCTTT	CAWDKMNTEAFF
.	.	TRBV7-9	TRBJ2-2	TGTGCCAGCAGCCCTGGAAGCACCACCGGGGAGCTGTTTTTT	CASSPGSTTGELFF
.	.	TRBV7-6	TRBJ1-3	TGTGCCAGCAGCTTATCCGCGGGAAACACCATATATTTT	CASSLSAGNTIYF
.	.	TRBV7-2	TRBJ1-3	TGTGCCAGCAGAGCGGGACAAGGCTCTGGAAACACCATATATTTT	CASRAGQGSGNTIYF
.	.	TRBV7-9	TRBJ2-1	TGTGCCAGCAGCTCACAGAGCAATGAGCAGTTCTTC	CASSSQSNEQFF
TRBD2	.	TRBV30	TRBJ2-1	TGTGCCTGGAGCCGAGATAGCGGGGGGGGGACTGAGCAGTTCTTC	CAWSRDSGGGTEQFF
.	.	TRBV6-1	TRBJ2-7	TGTGCCAGCAGTGAAGCGCGGATAAGCGCCTACGAGCAGTACTTC	CASSEARISAYEQYF
TRBD2	.	TRBV15	TRBJ2-1	TGTGCCACCAGCAGAGATCCGCCGGGGGGGGACAATGAGCAGTTCTTC	CATSRDPPGGDNEQFF
.	few	TRBV11-2	TRBJ1-1	TGTGCCAGCAGCACGCAGGGAGGGAGGACTGAAGCTTTCTTT	CASSTQGGRTEAFF
TRBD1	medium-sized	TRBV29-1	TRBJ1-2	TGCAGCGTTGGTCGGGACAGGGATGGCAGCACCTTC	CSVGRDRDGSTF
.	.	TRBV18	TRBJ2-1	TGTGCCAGCTCACCAGGACTGACTACCTCCTACAATGAGCAGTTCTTC	CASSPGLTTSYNEQFF
TRBD2	.	TRBV6-1	TRBJ2-4	TGTGCCAGCAGTCCGGGACTAGCGGGGCTAAACATTCAGTACTTC	CASSPGLAGLNIQYF
.	.	TRBV28	TRBJ2-4	TGTGCCACGTCAGGGAACATTCAGTACTTC	CATSGNIQYF
.	.	TRBV7-9	TRBJ1-2	TGTGCCAGCAGCTTAGTCGGGGGGCGCAACTATGGCTACACCTTC	CASSLVGGRNYGYTF
.	once	TRBV19	TRBJ1-5	TGTGCCAGTAGTACCCGTACCAATATGCCCCAGCATTTT	CASSTRTNMPQHF
.	.	TRBV2	TRBJ1-6	TGTGCCAGCAGTGACTTGGTCCGGGGTCGAGGGGATTCACCCCTCCACTTT	CASSDLVRGRGDSPLHF
.	.	TRBV28	TRBJ2-1	TGTGCCAGCAGTTTACCAACGATAGCTCTTCCCTACAATGAGCAGTTCTTC	CASSLPTIALPYNEQFF
TRBD2	.	TRBV6-1	TRBJ2-7	TGTGCCAGCAGTCCCGCGGGAGGTCTGTCCTACGAGCAGTACTTC	CASSPAGGLSYEQYF
TRBD2	few	TRBV5-4	TRBJ2-2	TGTGCCAGCAGCTTGGCGGGAGGTTCACACCGGGGAGCTGAGCTGTTTTTT	CASSLAGGSHRGAELFF
.	.	TRBV6-1	TRBJ1-2	TGTGCCAGCAGTGAAGGGTTAGGGTCTAACTATGGCTACACCTTC	CASSEGLGSNYGYTF
TRBD1	.	TRBV2	TRBJ2-7	TGTGCCAGCAGCAGACAGGGCACGGTCTACGAGCAGTACTTC	CASSRQGTVYEQYF
TRBD2	few	TRBV19	TRBJ2-2	TGTGCCAGTAAGGCGGGAGGCGACACCGGGGAGCTGTTTTTT	CASKAGGDTGELFF
.	.	TRBV6-1	TRBJ2-7	TGTGCCAGCAGCCAAACGGGGGAGGTCCACGAGCAGTACTTC	CASSQTGEVHEQYF
TRBD1	few	TRBV5-1	TRBJ1-1	TGCGCCAGCAGCCTACGGACAGGGGGCCTCGGCACTGAAGCTTTCTTT	CASSLRTGGLGTEAFF
TRBD2	.	TRBV5-5	TRBJ2-4	TGTGCCAGCAGCCAAGGGGCAGCGGGGATCTCACCCAAAAACATTCAGTACTTC	CASSQGAAGISPKNIQYF
TRBD1	few	TRBV4-2	TRBJ2-6	TGTGCCAGCAGTCCCCCTCTTTCGACAGGGGCCTTCTCTGGGGCCAACGTCCTGACTTTC	CASSPPLSTGAFSGANVLTF
.	.	TRBV28	TRBJ1-2	TGTGCCAGCAGAGAGACCGCTAACTATGGCTACACCTTC	CASRETANYGYTF
TRBD1	.	TRBV6-1	TRBJ1-1	TGTGCCAGCAGTGAAGCCTCACAGGGGAGAACTGAAGCTTTCTTT	CASSEASQGRTEAFF
.	.	TRBV30	TRBJ1-5	TGTGCCTGGAGTATGGGGGGCGCGGTAAGCAATCAGCCCCAGCATTTT	CAWSMGGAVSNQPQHF
.	few	TRBV5-4	TRBJ1-2	TGTGCCAGCAGCCCCCAGGTTCATGGGCGGGGAGTCTATGGCTACACCTTC	CASSPQVHGRGVYGYTF
.	.	TRBV28	TRBJ1-2	TGTGCCAGCAGTTCTGGGGGCTTACTTAACTATGGCTACACCTTC	CASSSGGLLNYGYTF
.	few	TRBV9	TRBJ2-1	TGTGCCAGCAGCGAAGACGGGCCAAGCTACAATGAGCAGTTCTTC	CASSEDGPSYNEQFF
.	.	TRBV9	TRBJ2-7	TGTGCCAGCAGCGCCGGGGACTCCTACGAGCAGTACTTC	CASSAGDSYEQYF